This T cell receptor (beta chain) was identified in a study of cytomegalovirus exposure and HLA in healthy donors. General study points: Cytomegalovirus-associated TCR beta chains were listed, numbering approximately 150.

Regarding this clone: What it recognizes is unknown.

PCR primers comprised 60 Vbeta and 13 Jbeta primers. Profiled with immunoSEQ multiplex PCR; TCRdb holds only in-frame clones, not every one. The sample includes over 85,000 clones, around 86% of them seen just once. This CDR3 contains 11 residues. The V gene lost 10 bases and the J gene lost 5 bases, with 11 bases spanning the gap. The germline V gene encodes CDR1 SNHLY and CDR2 FYNNEI. The sample taken for sequencing was PBMCs. This chain joins TRBV2 and TRBJ1-1; D remains ambiguous. The TCR was taken from a middle-aged man in good health and CMV-seronegative. The CDR3 DNA reads TGTGCCAACAGCGGGTATACTGAAGCTTTCTTT. Protein product: CANSGYTEAFF.